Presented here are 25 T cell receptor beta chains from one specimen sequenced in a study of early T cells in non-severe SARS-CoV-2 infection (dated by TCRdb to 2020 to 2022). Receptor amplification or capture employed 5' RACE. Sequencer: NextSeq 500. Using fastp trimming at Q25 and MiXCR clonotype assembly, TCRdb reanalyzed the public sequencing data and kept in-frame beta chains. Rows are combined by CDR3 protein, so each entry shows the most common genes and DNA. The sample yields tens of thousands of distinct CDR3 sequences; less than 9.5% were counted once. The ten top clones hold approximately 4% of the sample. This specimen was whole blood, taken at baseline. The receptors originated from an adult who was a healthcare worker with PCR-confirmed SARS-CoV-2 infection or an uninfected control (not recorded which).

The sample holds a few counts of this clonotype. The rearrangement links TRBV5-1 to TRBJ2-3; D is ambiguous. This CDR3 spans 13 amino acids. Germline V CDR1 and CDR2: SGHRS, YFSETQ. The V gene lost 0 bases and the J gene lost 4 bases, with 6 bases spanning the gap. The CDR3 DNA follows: TGCGCCAGCAGCTTGGGAGCGCCAGATACGCAGTATTTT. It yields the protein CASSLGAPDTQYF.

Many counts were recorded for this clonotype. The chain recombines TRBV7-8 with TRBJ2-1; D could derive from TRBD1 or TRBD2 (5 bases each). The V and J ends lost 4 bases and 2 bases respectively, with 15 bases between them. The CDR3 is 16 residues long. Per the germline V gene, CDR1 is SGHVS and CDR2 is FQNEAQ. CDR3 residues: CASSSVGPTAYNEQFF. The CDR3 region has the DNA TGTGCCAGCAGCTCCGTGGGACCGACAGCCTACAATGAGCAGTTCTTC. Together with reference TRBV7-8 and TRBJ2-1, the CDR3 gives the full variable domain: GAGVSQSPRYKVAKRGQDVALRCDPISGHVSLFWYQQALGQGPEFLTYFQNEAQLDKSGLPSDRFFAERPEGSVSTLKIQRTQQEDSAVYLCASSSVGPTAYNEQFFGPGTRLTVL.

The CDR3 loop is CASSSVAEAFF. Written as DNA, the CDR3 is TGTGCCAGCAGCTCGGTGGCCGAAGCTTTCTTT. This chain uses TRBV5-6 with TRBJ1-1; D ambiguous. CDR3 length: 11 residues. Germline lookup yields CDR1 SGHDT and CDR2 YYEEEE. The V end lost 3 bases, the J end lost 8 bases, and 8 bases lay between the germline ends.

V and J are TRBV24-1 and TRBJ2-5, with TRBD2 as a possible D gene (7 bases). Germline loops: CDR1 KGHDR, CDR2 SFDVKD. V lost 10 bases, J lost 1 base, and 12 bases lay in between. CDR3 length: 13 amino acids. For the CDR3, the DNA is TGTGCCACGGGGGGGGCGGCCCAAGAGACCCAGTACTTC. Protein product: CATGGAAQETQYF.

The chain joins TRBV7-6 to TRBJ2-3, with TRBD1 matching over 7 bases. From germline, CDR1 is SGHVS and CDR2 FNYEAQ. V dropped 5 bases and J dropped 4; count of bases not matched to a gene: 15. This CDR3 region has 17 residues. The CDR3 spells CASSRGRQGKIADTQYF. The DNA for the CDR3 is TGTGCCAGCAGCAGAGGGCGACAGGGCAAAATAGCAGATACGCAGTATTTT.

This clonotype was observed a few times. As DNA, the CDR3 is TGCGCCAGCAGCCAGACGAACACCGGGGAGCTGTTTTTT. Amino acid sequence: CASSQTNTGELFF. The chain links TRBV4-1 to TRBJ2-2; D is uncertain. The CDR3 is made up of 13 amino acids. From germline, CDR1 is MGHRA and CDR2 YSYEKL. V lost 3 bases to trimming and J lost 0 bases, with 2 bases between them.

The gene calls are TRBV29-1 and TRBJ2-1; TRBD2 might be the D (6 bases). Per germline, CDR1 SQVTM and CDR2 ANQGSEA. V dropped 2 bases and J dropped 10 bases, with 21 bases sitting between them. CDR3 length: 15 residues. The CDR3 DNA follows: TGCAGCGTTGAAAAACAGACCACACCGACTAGGGAGCAGTTCTTC. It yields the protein CSVEKQTTPTREQFF.

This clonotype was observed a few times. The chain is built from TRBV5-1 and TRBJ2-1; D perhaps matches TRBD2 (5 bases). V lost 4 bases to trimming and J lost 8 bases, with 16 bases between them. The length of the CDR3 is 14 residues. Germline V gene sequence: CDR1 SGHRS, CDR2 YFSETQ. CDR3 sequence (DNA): TGCGCCAGCAGCAGGAGGCTAGACGGCCATGAGCAGTTCTTC. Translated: CASSRRLDGHEQFF. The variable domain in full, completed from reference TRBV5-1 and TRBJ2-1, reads KAGVTQTPRYLIKTRGQQVTLSCSPISGHRSVSWYQQTPGQGLQFLFEYFSETQRNKGNFPGRFSGRQFSNSRSEMNVSTLELGDSALYLCASSRRLDGHEQFFGPGTRLTVL.

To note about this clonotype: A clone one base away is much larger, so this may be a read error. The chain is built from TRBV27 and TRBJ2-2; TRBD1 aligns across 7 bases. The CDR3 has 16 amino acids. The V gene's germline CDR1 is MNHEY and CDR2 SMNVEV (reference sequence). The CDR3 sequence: CASKKGQLANTEELFF. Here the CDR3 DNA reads TGTGCCAGCAAAAAGGGACAGTTAGCGAACACCGAGGAGCTGTTTTTT.

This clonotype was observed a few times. Here the CDR3 reads CAISELMAATTGELFF. The DNA for the CDR3 is TGTGCCATCAGTGAGTTGATGGCGGCGACGACCGGGGAGCTGTTTTTT. The chain uses TRBV10-3 and TRBJ2-2; D is ambiguous. The V end was cut by 1 base, the J end by 5 bases, with 14 bases between. The CDR3 contains 16 residues. Looked up from germline, CDR1 is ENHRY and CDR2 is SYGVKD.

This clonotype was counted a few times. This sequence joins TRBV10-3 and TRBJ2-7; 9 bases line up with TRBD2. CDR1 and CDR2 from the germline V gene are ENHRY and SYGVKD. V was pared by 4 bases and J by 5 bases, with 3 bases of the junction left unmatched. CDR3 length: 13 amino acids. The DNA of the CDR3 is TGTGCCATCAGTGGGACTAGCGTCCACGAGCAGTACTTC. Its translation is CAISGTSVHEQYF.

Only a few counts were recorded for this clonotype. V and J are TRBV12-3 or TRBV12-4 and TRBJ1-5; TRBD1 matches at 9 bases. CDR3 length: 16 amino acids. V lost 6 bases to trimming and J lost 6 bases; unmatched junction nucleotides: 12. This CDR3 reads CASSPAGQGRAQPQHF. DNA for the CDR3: TGTGCCAGCAGCCCCGCCGGACAGGGGCGAGCTCAGCCCCAGCATTTT.

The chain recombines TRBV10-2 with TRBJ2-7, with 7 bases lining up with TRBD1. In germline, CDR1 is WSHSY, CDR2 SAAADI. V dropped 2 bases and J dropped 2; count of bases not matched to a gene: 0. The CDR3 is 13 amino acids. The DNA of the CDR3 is TGCGCCAGCAGTGAGGACAGGGCCTACGAGCAGTACTTC. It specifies CASSEDRAYEQYF.

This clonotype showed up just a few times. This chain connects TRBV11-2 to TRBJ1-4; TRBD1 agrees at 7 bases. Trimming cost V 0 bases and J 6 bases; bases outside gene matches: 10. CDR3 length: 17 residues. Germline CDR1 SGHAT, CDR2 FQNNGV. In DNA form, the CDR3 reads TGTGCCAGCAGCTTAGATCATTGGGGACAGACTGATGAAAAACTGTTTTTT. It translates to CASSLDHWGQTDEKLFF.

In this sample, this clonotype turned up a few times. The CDR3 DNA sequence: TGTGCCAGTAGTATACCCGGGACTGACCAAGAGACCCAGTACTTC. As protein: CASSIPGTDQETQYF. The gene calls are TRBV19 and TRBJ2-5; a weak D match, TRBD2 (6 bases). The CDR3 totals 15 residues. CDR1 and CDR2 from the germline V gene are LNHDA and SQIVND (reference sequence). The V and J ends lost 2 bases and 0 bases respectively, with 10 bases between them.

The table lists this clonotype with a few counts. The CDR3 loop is CASSELAGGNTEAFF. The CDR3 DNA reads TGTGCCAGCAGTGAATTGGCAGGGGGGAACACTGAAGCTTTCTTT. V usage is TRBV25-1 and J usage is TRBJ1-1; TRBD1 aligns across 7 bases. CDR3 length equals 15 residues. Germline trimming cut 1 base from V and 1 base from J; bases unmatched to any gene: 3. Germline CDR1 is MGHDK and CDR2 is SYGVNS.

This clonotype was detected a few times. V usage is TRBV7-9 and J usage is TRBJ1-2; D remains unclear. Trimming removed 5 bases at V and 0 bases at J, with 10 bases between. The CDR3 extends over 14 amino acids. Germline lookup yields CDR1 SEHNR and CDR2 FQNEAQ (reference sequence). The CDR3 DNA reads TGTGCCAGCAGCCCCGTGGCAGCTAACTATGGCTACACCTTC. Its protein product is CASSPVAANYGYTF.

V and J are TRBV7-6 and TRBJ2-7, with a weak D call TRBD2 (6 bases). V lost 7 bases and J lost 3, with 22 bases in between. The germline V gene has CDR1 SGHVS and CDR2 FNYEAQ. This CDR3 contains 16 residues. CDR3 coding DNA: TGTGCCAGCATCGCGCCCCCGGGACTCGGCTACTACGAGCAGTACTTC. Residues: CASIAPPGLGYYEQYF.

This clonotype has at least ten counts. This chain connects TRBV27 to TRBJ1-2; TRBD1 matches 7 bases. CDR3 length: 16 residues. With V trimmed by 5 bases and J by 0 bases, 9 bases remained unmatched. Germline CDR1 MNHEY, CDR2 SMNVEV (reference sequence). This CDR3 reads CASSPLGQLTNYGYTF. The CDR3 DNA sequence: TGTGCCAGCAGTCCCCTGGGACAGTTAACTAACTATGGCTACACCTTC.

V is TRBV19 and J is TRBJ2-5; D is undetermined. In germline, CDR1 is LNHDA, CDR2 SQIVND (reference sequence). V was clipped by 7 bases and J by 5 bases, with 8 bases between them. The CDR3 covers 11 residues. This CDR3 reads CASKVRETQYF. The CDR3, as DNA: TGTGCCAGTAAGGTTAGGGAGACCCAGTACTTC.

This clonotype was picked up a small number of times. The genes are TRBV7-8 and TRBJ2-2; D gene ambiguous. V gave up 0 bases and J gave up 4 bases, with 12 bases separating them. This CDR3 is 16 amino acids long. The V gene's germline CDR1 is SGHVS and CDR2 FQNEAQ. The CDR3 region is CASSLAVSTFTGELFF. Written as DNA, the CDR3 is TGTGCCAGCAGCTTAGCCGTCAGCACCTTCACCGGGGAGCTGTTTTTT.

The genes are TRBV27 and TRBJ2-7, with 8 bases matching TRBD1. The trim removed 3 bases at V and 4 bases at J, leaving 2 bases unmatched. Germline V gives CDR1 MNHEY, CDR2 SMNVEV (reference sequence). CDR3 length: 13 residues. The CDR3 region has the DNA TGTGCCAGCAGTTTCACAGGGGGTTACGAGCAGTACTTC. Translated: CASSFTGGYEQYF.

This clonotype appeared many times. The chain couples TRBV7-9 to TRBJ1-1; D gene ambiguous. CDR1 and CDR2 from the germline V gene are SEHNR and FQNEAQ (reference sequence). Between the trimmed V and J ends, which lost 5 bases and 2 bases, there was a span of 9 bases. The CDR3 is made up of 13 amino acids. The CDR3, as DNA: TGTGCCAGCAGCCCTGTGGACAACACTGAAGCTTTCTTT. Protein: CASSPVDNTEAFF.

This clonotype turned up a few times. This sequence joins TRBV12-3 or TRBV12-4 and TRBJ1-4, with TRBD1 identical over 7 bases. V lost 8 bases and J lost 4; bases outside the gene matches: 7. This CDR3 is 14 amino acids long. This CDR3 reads CASADRILNEKLFF. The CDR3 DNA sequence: TGTGCCAGCGCGGACAGGATTCTTAATGAAAAACTGTTTTTT.

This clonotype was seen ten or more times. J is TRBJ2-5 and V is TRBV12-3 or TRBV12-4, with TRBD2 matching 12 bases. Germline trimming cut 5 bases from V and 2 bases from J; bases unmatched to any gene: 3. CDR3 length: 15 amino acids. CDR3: CASSLGLAGQETQYF. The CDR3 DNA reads TGTGCCAGCAGTCTCGGACTAGCGGGACAAGAGACCCAGTACTTC.